A single sample gave rise to the 27 T cell receptor beta chains below, sequenced in a study of shared clonotypes between healthy human individuals. Sequencing was performed with immunoSEQ multiplex PCR; in TCRdb, only in-frame clones are kept and a portion is missing. Of 450,000 to 500,000 clones listed, approximately 81% were seen once; the top ten hold about an eighth. The sample consisted of PBMCs. These receptors all stem from a woman aged 40-49 years in good health. Some clones in this sample may be carry-over from other donors' samples.

Regarding this clone: This likely traces to a read error, being one base from a far larger clone. The chain carries TRBV5-6 and TRBJ2-2, with D perhaps matching TRBD2 (6 bases). The CDR3 extends over 16 amino acids. In germline, CDR1 is SGHDT, CDR2 YYEEEE. CDR3 sequence: CASSPRGSGYTVELFF. Written as DNA, the CDR3 is TGTGCCAGCAGCCCCCGGGGGAGCGGCTACACCGTGGAGCTGTTTTTT.

Regarding this clone: This likely traces to a read error, being one base from a far larger clone. This rearrangement joins TRBV7-9 to TRBJ1-2; no definite D call. Looked up from germline, CDR1 is SEHNR and CDR2 is FQNEAQ (reference sequence). The CDR3 is 12 residues long. The CDR3 region has the DNA TGTGCCAGCAGCTTATTATCCTATGACTACACCTTC. It yields the protein CASSLLSYDYTF.

The J gene is TRBJ1-1, the V gene TRBV5-1; D is ambiguous. Looked up from germline, CDR1 is SGHRS and CDR2 is YFSETQ. This CDR3 has 14 residues. Trimming left V 0 bases short and J 1 base short, with 7 bases between. CDR3: CASSLDLTNTEAFF. In DNA form, the CDR3 reads TGCGCCAGCAGCTTGGACCTAACGAACACTGAAGCTTTCTTT.

This rearrangement joins TRBV6-6 to TRBJ2-2; the D gene is possibly TRBD1 (5 bases). Germline loops: CDR1 MNHNY, CDR2 SVGAGI (reference sequence). The CDR3 has 16 amino acids. Trimming took off 3 bases at V and 0 bases at J, with 11 bases between the two ends. DNA of the CDR3: TGTGCCAGCAGTTATAGGCAGGGCGCGAACACCGGGGAGCTGTTTTTT. Its protein product is CASSYRQGANTGELFF.

The rearrangement uses TRBV7-9 and TRBJ2-1, with 8 positions matching TRBD2. The CDR3 length is 16 residues. Per germline, CDR1 SEHNR and CDR2 FQNEAQ (reference sequence). The J segment lost 3 bases and the V segment lost 1 base, leaving 5 bases of the junction unmatched. CDR3 sequence reads: CASSLEAGAIYNEQFF. CDR3 coding DNA: TGTGCCAGCAGCTTAGAAGCGGGAGCCATCTACAATGAGCAGTTCTTC.

The rearrangement uses TRBV15 and TRBJ2-1, with a weak D call TRBD1 (5 bases). The CDR3 totals 15 residues. Germline V gives CDR1 LNHNV, CDR2 YYDKDF (reference sequence). Trimming took off 1 base at V and 4 bases at J, with 11 bases between the two ends. CDR3 loop: CATSRGPDKYNEQFF. CDR3 coding DNA: TGTGCCACCAGCAGAGGCCCGGACAAGTACAATGAGCAGTTCTTC.

The CDR3 region is CASSPTGGFDEKLFF. CDR3 DNA: TGTGCCAGCAGCCCGACGGGGGGATTCGATGAAAAACTGTTTTTT. The chain combines TRBV5-8 with TRBJ1-4; perhaps TRBD1 as D (5 bases). Germline V CDR1 and CDR2: SGHTS, YDEGEE. The CDR3 is 15 residues long. Trimming shortened V by 4 bases and J by 6 bases, and 16 bases separated the two germline ends.

This clone has a handful of counts. The V call is TRBV5-1, the J call TRBJ1-1, with a possible D match to TRBD1 (5 bases). Germline lookup yields CDR1 SGHRS and CDR2 YFSETQ. The CDR3 has 15 amino acids. The V end lost 4 bases, the J end lost 1 base, and 14 bases lay between the germline ends. This chain's CDR3 is CASSPGGVRNTEAFF. The CDR3 DNA follows: TGCGCCAGCAGCCCCGGGGGGGTTAGGAACACTGAAGCTTTCTTT.

This clone was observed many times. This chain joins TRBV30 and TRBJ1-1; the D gene is possibly TRBD1 (5 bases). V gave up 4 bases and J gave up 4 bases, with 13 bases separating them. Germline V CDR1 and CDR2: GTSNPN, SVGIG (reference sequence). This CDR3 comprises 13 residues. The CDR3 sequence: CAWISGEVTEAFF. The CDR3 coding sequence is TGTGCCTGGATTTCGGGGGAGGTCACTGAAGCTTTCTTT.

About this clone: The likely explanation is a read error, given a far larger clone one base away. This rearrangement joins TRBV13 to TRBJ2-1; 11 positions match TRBD2. Per the germline V gene, CDR1 is PRHDT and CDR2 is FYEKMQ (reference sequence). This CDR3 comprises 15 residues. The J segment lost 4 bases and the V segment lost 3 bases, leaving 2 bases of the junction unmatched. The DNA for the CDR3 is TGTGCCAGCAGCTTTTCTAGCGGGAGGTACAATGAGCAGTTCTTC. Protein product: CASSFSSGRYNEQFF.

In DNA, the CDR3 is TGCGCCAGCAGCTCCACGCTACAAGGGGGTGAGCAGTTCTTC. Translated, it gives CASSSTLQGGEQFF. The chain has TRBV5-1 and TRBJ2-1; weak D call: TRBD1 (6 bases). Trimming removed 3 bases at V and 9 bases at J, with 16 bases between. The CDR3 contains 14 residues. Germline V gene sequence: CDR1 SGHRS, CDR2 YFSETQ.

The chain is built from TRBV30 and TRBJ2-7, with TRBD1 identical over 9 bases. Unmatched junction bases numbered 15, after V lost 7 bases and J lost 5 bases. Germline CDR1 reads GTSNPN; CDR2 reads SVGIG (reference sequence). The CDR3 extends over 15 amino acids. The CDR3: CASISKGQGKDEQYF. In DNA, the CDR3 is TGTGCCTCCATTTCCAAGGGACAGGGAAAAGACGAGCAGTACTTC.

The DNA of the CDR3 is TGTGCCAGCACCTTCCGGGGGGGCTCCTACGAGCAGTACTTC. As protein: CASTFRGGSYEQYF. The V and J genes are TRBV2 and TRBJ2-7, with 8 bases matching TRBD2. V was clipped by 7 bases and J by 0 bases; unmatched bases: 5. The CDR3 contains 14 residues. Germline V gene sequence: CDR1 SNHLY, CDR2 FYNNEI.

Worth noting for this clone: The same CDR3 arises from other DNA sequences in this sample as well. This chain connects TRBV5-1 to TRBJ2-7; D unresolved. The CDR3 runs to 13 residues. V gave up 0 bases and J gave up 3 bases, with 7 bases separating them. Germline lookup yields CDR1 SGHRS and CDR2 YFSETQ. The CDR3 here is CASSLVPSYEQYF. The CDR3 nucleotides read TGCGCCAGCAGCTTGGTCCCTAGCTACGAGCAGTACTTC.

A word on this clone: This CDR3 is also generated by other DNA sequences in the sample. The rearrangement uses TRBV30 and TRBJ1-5, with TRBD1 as a possible D gene (5 bases). Trimming removed 2 bases from V and 5 bases from J, with 10 bases in between. This CDR3 is built from 13 residues. Germline CDR1 GTSNPN, CDR2 SVGIG (reference sequence). The CDR3 nucleotides are TGTGCCTGGAGTCAGGGTGGGGATCAGCCCCAGCATTTT. As protein: CAWSQGGDQPQHF.

The genes are TRBV5-1 and TRBJ2-7, with TRBD1 identical over 8 bases. The junction had 15 bases not matched to a gene; V was cut back by 4 bases and J by 6 bases. Per the germline V gene, CDR1 is SGHRS and CDR2 is YFSETQ. This CDR3 comprises 16 residues. The CDR3 sequence: CASSVDRVETSGEQYF. CDR3 in DNA: TGCGCCAGCAGCGTGGACAGGGTAGAAACGTCCGGCGAGCAGTACTTC.

As for this clone: A far larger clone differs by one base, so this is likely a read error. No conserved phenylalanine or tryptophan is present at the end of the CDR3, so a read error is the likely explanation. This chain connects TRBV25-1 to TRBJ1-2; the D is unclear. Germline V gene data show CDR1 as MGHDK and CDR2 as SYGVNS. With 6 bases removed from V and 6 bases from J, the gap between germline ends came to 14 bases. The CDR3 sequence is 13 residues long. The CDR3 DNA follows: TGTGCCAGCAGGGGCGGTCCAGCGGATGGCTACACCCTC. Its protein product is CASRGGPADGYTL.

The rearrangement joins TRBV5-8 to TRBJ2-5, with D possibly matching TRBD1 (6 bases). Deletions cut 3 bases from V and 2 bases from J, with 8 bases between. Per the germline V gene, CDR1 is SGHTS and CDR2 is YDEGEE. CDR3 length: 13 amino acids. The CDR3 coding sequence is TGTGCCAGCAGCTGGACAGTTCAAGAGACCCAGTACTTC. It yields the protein CASSWTVQETQYF. The full variable domain, completed using reference TRBV5-8 and TRBJ2-5, is EAGVTQSPTHLIKTRGQQATLRCSPISGHTSVYWYQQALGLGLQFLLWYDEGEERNRGNFPPRFSGRQFPNYSSELNVNALELEDSALYLCASSWTVQETQYFGPGTRLLVL.

The rearrangement links TRBV6-1 to TRBJ1-5; no clear D. Germline V CDR1 and CDR2: MNHNS, SASEGT. This CDR3 region has 12 residues. V shed 5 bases and J shed 9 bases, with 11 bases lying between them. The CDR3 nucleotides are TGTGCCAGCAGTTGCACGGTTCGGCCCCAGCATTTT. Translated: CASSCTVRPQHF.

V and J are TRBV27 and TRBJ1-1, with 12 bases identical to TRBD1. The CDR3 loop spans 17 amino acids. V dropped 5 bases and J dropped 1; count of bases not matched to a gene: 8. Germline loops: CDR1 MNHEY, CDR2 SMNVEV (reference sequence). In nucleotides, the CDR3 is TGTGCCAGCAGTCCTCGGGACAGGGGGCGGGGGAACACTGAAGCTTTCTTT. Protein product: CASSPRDRGRGNTEAFF.

The chain carries TRBV7-2 and TRBJ2-5; possible D gene TRBD2, 5 bases. The CDR3 has 13 amino acids. Germline V gene data show CDR1 as SGHTA and CDR2 as FQGNSA. With 5 bases removed from V and 5 bases from J, the gap between germline ends came to 12 bases. CDR3 loop: CASSPKSGETQYF. In DNA form, the CDR3 reads TGTGCCAGCAGCCCTAAGTCGGGGGAGACCCAGTACTTC.

About this clone itself: A read error likely explains this, since a far larger clone differs by one base. The chain uses TRBV5-4 and TRBJ2-3; D is unresolved. The CDR3 extends over 14 amino acids. Germline V gene sequence: CDR1 SGHNT, CDR2 YYREEE (reference sequence). The V and J ends lost 4 bases and 0 bases respectively, with 9 bases between them. DNA of the CDR3: TGTGCCAGCAGCCTCTGGCTGAGCACAGATACGCAGTATTTT. Amino acid sequence: CASSLWLSTDTQYF.

V is TRBV15 and J is TRBJ2-1; D not certain. The V end was cut by 0 bases, the J end by 7 bases, with 13 bases between. Germline assignment: CDR1 LNHNV and CDR2 YYDKDF (reference sequence). The CDR3 is made up of 15 amino acids. The CDR3 here is CATSRDPAIANEQFF. The CDR3 DNA follows: TGTGCCACCAGCAGAGATCCGGCGATCGCGAATGAGCAGTTCTTC.

In regard to this clone: A far larger clone is one nucleotide away, so this likely arose from a read error. The chain recombines TRBV30 with TRBJ2-1; 15 bases fit TRBD2. The length of the CDR3 is 14 residues. After removal of 5 bases from V and 12 bases from J, the junction contained 8 bases not matched to a gene. The germline V gene encodes CDR1 GTSNPN and CDR2 SVGIG (reference sequence). DNA of the CDR3: TGTGCCTGGGGACTAGCGGGAGGGTTTTATGGGCAGTTCTTC. This codes for CAWGLAGGFYGQFF.

The V gene is TRBV29-1, the J gene TRBJ1-1; 10 positions agree with TRBD1. This CDR3 has 13 amino acids. Germline CDR1 reads SQVTM; CDR2 reads ANQGSEA. With 5 bases clipped from V and 6 bases from J, the junction kept 6 bases outside the gene matches. CDR3 sequence reads: CSVSRTGGSEAFF. The CDR3 DNA follows: TGCAGCGTTTCAAGGACAGGGGGATCTGAAGCTTTCTTT. Full variable domain (outside the CDR3, taken from reference TRBV29-1 and TRBJ1-1): SAVISQKPSRDICQRGTSLTIQCQVDSQVTMMFWYRQQPGQSLTLIATANQGSEATYESGFVIDKFPISRPNLTFSTLTVSNMSPEDSSIYLCSVSRTGGSEAFFGQGTRLTVV.

Concerning this clone: A far larger clone lies a single base away; this is likely a read error. The chain has TRBV6-5 and TRBJ2-7; TRBD2 agrees at 8 bases. This CDR3 comprises 15 residues. Looked up from germline, CDR1 is MNHEY and CDR2 is SVGAGI. After removal of 6 bases from V and 4 bases from J, the junction contained 11 bases not matched to a gene. The CDR3 bases are TGTGCCAGCAGCGGCACCGGGACTAGTACTTACGAGCAGTACTTC. This translates into CASSGTGTSTYEQYF.

The genes are TRBV10-3 and TRBJ2-1, with 7 bases matching TRBD1. Germline CDR1 ENHRY, CDR2 SYGVKD. The ends lost 4 bases at V and 0 bases at J; junction bases unmatched: 0. The CDR3 totals 14 residues. CDR3: CAISGQGSYNEQFF. The CDR3 region has the DNA TGTGCCATCAGTGGACAGGGCTCCTACAATGAGCAGTTCTTC.